The rows below give T cell receptor beta chains drawn from one sample of a study of CD8+ T cells in alopecia areata. TCRdb's table, derived via immunoSEQ multiplex PCR, lists solely in-frame clones and lacks some. The sample includes around 200,000 clones, about 55% of them seen just once. Here the sequenced sample was CD8+ T cells sorted from blood, taken at week 24, from a patient treated with tofacitinib. The receptor source for this set is a human donor with alopecia areata. Each CDR3 is given with its conserved first and last residue. A D gene is named only where the DNA matches it firmly. Part of the rows lack a size; the others show once, few, many or a class for expanded clones.

clone size	D gene	CDR3 length	V gene	J gene	CDR3 DNA	CDR3 protein
-	TRBD1	14	TRBV2	TRBJ2-2	TGTGCCAGCAGTAGGACAGGGGATCCCGGGGAGCTGTTTTTT	CASSRTGDPGELFF
-	-	13	TRBV30	TRBJ1-2	TGTGCCTGGTACGACAGGTTATGGAGTGGCTACACCTTC	CAWYDRLWSGYTF
-	-	12	TRBV27	TRBJ1-2	TGTGCCAGCACCGACGGGGTAGGGGGCTACACCTTC	CASTDGVGGYTF
-	-	13	TRBV29-1	TRBJ1-2	TGCAGCGTTGACACGGGAGTTCGATTTGGCTACACCTTC	CSVDTGVRFGYTF
-	-	14	TRBV18	TRBJ2-3	TGTGCCAGCTCACCGGGTTCGGACTCAGATACGCAGTATTTT	CASSPGSDSDTQYF
-	-	15	TRBV6-6	TRBJ2-1	TGTGCCAGCATCCCCGGCGGGGAAAACTACAATGAGCAGTTCTTC	CASIPGGENYNEQFF
-	-	14	TRBV30	TRBJ1-2	TGTGCCTGGAGTGGGGCAGGGACTAACTATGGCTACACCTTC	CAWSGAGTNYGYTF
-	TRBD1	13	TRBV29-1	TRBJ2-7	TGCAGCGTTTCCTCGGGACAGATCTACGAGCAGTACTTC	CSVSSGQIYEQYF
-	-	13	TRBV30	TRBJ2-7	TGTGCCTGGAGTGAGGGCAGCTCCTACGAGCAGTACTTC	CAWSEGSSYEQYF
-	-	14	TRBV9	TRBJ1-5	TGTGCCAGCAGCGCGAGTGGGGGGATTCAGCCCCAGCATTTT	CASSASGGIQPQHF
few	-	14	TRBV29-1	TRBJ2-3	TGCAGCGTTGAGGGCGGGGAAACCACAGATACGCAGTATTTT	CSVEGGETTDTQYF
few	-	17	TRBV19	TRBJ2-7	TGTGCCAGTAGTCCCGATCCCCCCGGGACAACTAGCGACGAGCAGTACTTC	CASSPDPPGTTSDEQYF
-	TRBD2	19	TRBV7-2	TRBJ2-3	TGTGCCAGCACCGTCGAGATCGGGACTAGCGGGGAAGCAGTAGATACGCAGTATTTT	CASTVEIGTSGEAVDTQYF
-	TRBD1	22	TRBV30	TRBJ2-7	TGTGCCTGTTTATCGGATGGGAGCCGGGACAGGGAACCGTTTCGGCGATCCTACGAGCAGTACTTC	CACLSDGSRDREPFRRSYEQYF
-	TRBD1	12	TRBV7-2	TRBJ2-7	TGTGCCAGCAGCCCGACCGGGACAGGGAAGTACTTC	CASSPTGTGKYF
few	-	10	TRBV29-1	TRBJ2-5	TGCAGCGTTTTGATGGAGACCCAGTACTTC	CSVLMETQYF
-	-	15	TRBV2	TRBJ1-5	TGTGCCAGCGATTCCCCGGGCACTAGCAATCAGCCCCAGCATTTT	CASDSPGTSNQPQHF
few	TRBD1	11	TRBV19	TRBJ1-2	TGTGCCAGTAGGACAGGGCATGGCTACACCTTC	CASRTGHGYTF
-	-	13	TRBV2	TRBJ2-5	TGTGCCAGCAGTGGCGGGTCCGGTCTGACCCAGTACTTC	CASSGGSGLTQYF
few	-	10	TRBV11-2	TRBJ1-4	TGTGCCAGCAGTGGCGAAAAACTGTTTTTT	CASSGEKLFF
-	-	12	TRBV30	TRBJ2-7	TGTGCCTGGAGTGTTGCGATCGGCGAGCAGTACTTC	CAWSVAIGEQYF
few	-	13	TRBV9	TRBJ1-5	TGTGCCAGCACGGACACGAGCAATCAGCCCCAGCATTTT	CASTDTSNQPQHF
-	-	14	TRBV2	TRBJ1-1	TGTGCCAGCAACCGAAGGGTCCGGACCACTGAAGCTTTCTTT	CASNRRVRTTEAFF
once	-	12	TRBV7-9	TRBJ1-1	TGTGCCAGCAGCTTAGCGTCTCTAGAAGCTTTCTTT	CASSLASLEAFF
once	-	13	TRBV7-3	TRBJ1-2	TGTGCCAGCAGCTCCGACAATTCGGGGGGCTACACCTTC	CASSSDNSGGYTF
-	-	13	TRBV5-1	TRBJ2-7	TGCGCCAGCAGCTCGAGGGGACCGGACGAGCAGTACTTC	CASSSRGPDEQYF
-	-	15	TRBV14	TRBJ1-2	TGTGCCAGCAGCCAAGTAGCGAGTCGGGACTATGGCTACACCTTC	CASSQVASRDYGYTF
-	TRBD1	16	TRBV6-5	TRBJ1-2	TGTGCCAGCAGTTACTCGATGGGACAGGGGAACTATGGCTACACCTTC	CASSYSMGQGNYGYTF
-	-	14	TRBV5-6	TRBJ1-1	TGTGCCAGCAGCTTGGATAGGGTGAACACTGAAGCTTTCTTT	CASSLDRVNTEAFF
few	-	14	TRBV7-2	TRBJ2-5	TGTGCCAGCAGCTCCAAGCGGATCCAAGAGACCCAGTACTTC	CASSSKRIQETQYF
-	-	16	TRBV4-3	TRBJ2-3	TGCGCCAGCAGCCAAGATGCGGGGGCCCGCACAGATACGCAGTATTTT	CASSQDAGARTDTQYF
-	TRBD2	14	TRBV28	TRBJ2-7	TGTGCCAGCAGGCGAAGCGGGGGGCCGATCGAGCAGTACTTC	CASRRSGGPIEQYF
-	TRBD1	12	TRBV29-1	TRBJ2-7	TGCAGCGTTGGACAGGGGGCAGGTGAGCAGTACTTC	CSVGQGAGEQYF
few	-	14	TRBV6-5	TRBJ1-1	TGTGCCAGCAGTTTCAGGGAAGGCGACACTGAAGCTTTCTTT	CASSFREGDTEAFF
-	TRBD1	14	TRBV7-2	TRBJ2-7	TGTGCCAGCAGCTACGGGACAGGATCCTACGAGCAGTACTTC	CASSYGTGSYEQYF
-	-	14	TRBV9	TRBJ1-6	TGTGCCAGCAGCCCACGACAGGATCCTTCACCCCTCCACTTT	CASSPRQDPSPLHF
-	-	13	TRBV30	TRBJ2-1	TGTGCCTGGAACACTTTGTCCTACAATGAGCAGTTCTTC	CAWNTLSYNEQFF